This T cell receptor (beta chain) comes out of a study of T cell repertoires in cytomegalovirus infection. Study summary: Well-studied HLA-B-restricted epitopes and recently identified HLA-C-restricted epitopes of CMV were both used in the study. Both a matching HLA type and CMV infection were indicated by public TCR beta signatures. Regarding the study as a whole: Identification of carriers of CMV plus the relevant HLA was achieved through cumulative public TCR beta family frequency.

TCRdb re-called the reads with MiXCR, one entry per CDR3 protein. The sample contains fewer than 950,000 distinct CDR3 sequences, over 25% of which appear only once. This clonotype was picked up many times. Its antigen is unidentified. The length of the CDR3 is 20 residues. In germline, CDR1 is MNHEY, CDR2 SVGAGI. V lost 0 bases and J lost 5; bases outside the gene matches: 21. The chain combines TRBV6-5 with TRBJ2-5; 7 bases are a match to TRBD1. This TCR was recovered from a human donor in good health (CMV status not recorded). Some clones in this sample may be carry-over from other donors' samples. The sequencing used cultured CD8+ T cells from PBMCs, collected from culture after CMV antigen stimulation. CDR3 in amino acids: CASSYSRARVGTQGKETQYF. In nucleotides, the CDR3 is TGTGCCAGCAGTTACTCGAGGGCGCGCGTGGGAACACAGGGGAAGGAGACCCAGTACTTC.